The following is a TCR beta chain sequence with its context. The antigen is unknown. The sample comes from a study of T-cell memory formation after mild COVID-19. Overall study results and limits: Memory cells collected pre-infection included some clones that later responded, suggesting cross-reactive memory joined.

CDR3 size: 14 residues. The germline gives CDR1 SGHTA, CDR2 FQGNSA. V lost 9 bases and J lost 0, with 15 bases in between. A single record per CDR3 protein comes from TCRdb applying MiXCR to the 5' RACE reads. Of 84,000 or so distinct CDR3 sequences in the sample, around 13% were seen once. This TCR derives from an adult woman who had mild COVID-19 (a few samples of this study predate the infection). Cell type and time point are not known. V gene TRBV7-2 combines with J gene TRBJ2-7; D not resolved. Sequencing was carried out using PBMCs or a T cell subset sorted from them (not recorded which). CDR3 DNA sequence: TGTGCCAGTGATTTGGACGGATCCTCCTACGAGCAGTACTTC. It specifies CASDLDGSSYEQYF.